This T cell receptor beta chain was captured in a study of shared clonotypes between healthy human individuals. Study-wide findings and caveats: Relative to clonotypes present in all four donors, those not shared had lower generation probabilities.

The naive CD8 subset, CD45RO-negative cells positively selected for CCR7, excluded terminally differentiated effector memory CD45RA+ cells. Worth noting for this clone: Its antigen is currently unknown. Other DNA sequences from this sample encode an identical CDR3 as well.

Germline assignment: CDR1 LGHNA and CDR2 YNFKEQ. This CDR3 region has 15 residues. Losses at the gene ends were 0 bases for V and 4 bases for J; bases not matched to a gene: 6. It was across several immunoSEQ plates that each subset's genomic DNA was evenly split. The authors loaded about 200 ng DNA, about 30,000 T cell genomes, into sorted-subset replicate PCRs. TCRdb's table, derived via immunoSEQ multiplex PCR, lists solely in-frame clones and lacks some. The sample lists about 590,000 clones; 95% were seen once. This TCR derives from a woman aged 30 to 39 in good health. The chain uses TRBV4-2 and TRBJ2-7; 7 nucleotides agree with TRBD2. The sample comprised naive CD8+ T cells sorted from blood. Written as DNA, the CDR3 is TGTGCCAGCAGCCAAGATCTGGCGGGAGTTTACGAGCAGTACTTC. This sequence encodes CASSQDLAGVYEQYF.